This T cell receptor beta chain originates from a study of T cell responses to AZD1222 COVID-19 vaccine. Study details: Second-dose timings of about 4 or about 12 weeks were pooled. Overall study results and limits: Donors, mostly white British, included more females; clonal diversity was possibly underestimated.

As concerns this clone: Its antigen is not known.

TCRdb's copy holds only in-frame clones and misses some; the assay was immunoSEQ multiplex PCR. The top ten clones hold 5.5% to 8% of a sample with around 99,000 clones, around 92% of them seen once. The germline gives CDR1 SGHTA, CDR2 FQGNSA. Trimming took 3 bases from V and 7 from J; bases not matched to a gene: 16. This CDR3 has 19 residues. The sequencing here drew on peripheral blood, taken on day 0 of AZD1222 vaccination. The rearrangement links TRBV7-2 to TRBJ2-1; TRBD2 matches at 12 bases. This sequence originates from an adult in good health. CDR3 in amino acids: CASSFRSLQLAGGLNEQFF. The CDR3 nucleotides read TGTGCCAGCAGCTTTCGAAGCCTTCAACTAGCGGGAGGCCTTAATGAGCAGTTCTTC.